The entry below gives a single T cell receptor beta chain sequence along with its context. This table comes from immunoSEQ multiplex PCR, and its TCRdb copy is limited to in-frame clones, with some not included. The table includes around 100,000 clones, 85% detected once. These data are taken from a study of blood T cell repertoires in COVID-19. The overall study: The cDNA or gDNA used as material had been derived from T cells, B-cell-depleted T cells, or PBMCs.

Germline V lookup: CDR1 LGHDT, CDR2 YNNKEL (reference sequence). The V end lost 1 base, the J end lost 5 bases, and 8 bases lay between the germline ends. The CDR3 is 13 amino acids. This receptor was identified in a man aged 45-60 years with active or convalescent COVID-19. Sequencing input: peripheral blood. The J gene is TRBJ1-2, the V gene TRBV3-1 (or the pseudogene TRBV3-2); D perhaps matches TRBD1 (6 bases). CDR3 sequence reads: CASSQGQAYGYTF. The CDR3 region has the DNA TGTGCCAGCAGCCAAGGACAGGCTTATGGCTACACCTTC.